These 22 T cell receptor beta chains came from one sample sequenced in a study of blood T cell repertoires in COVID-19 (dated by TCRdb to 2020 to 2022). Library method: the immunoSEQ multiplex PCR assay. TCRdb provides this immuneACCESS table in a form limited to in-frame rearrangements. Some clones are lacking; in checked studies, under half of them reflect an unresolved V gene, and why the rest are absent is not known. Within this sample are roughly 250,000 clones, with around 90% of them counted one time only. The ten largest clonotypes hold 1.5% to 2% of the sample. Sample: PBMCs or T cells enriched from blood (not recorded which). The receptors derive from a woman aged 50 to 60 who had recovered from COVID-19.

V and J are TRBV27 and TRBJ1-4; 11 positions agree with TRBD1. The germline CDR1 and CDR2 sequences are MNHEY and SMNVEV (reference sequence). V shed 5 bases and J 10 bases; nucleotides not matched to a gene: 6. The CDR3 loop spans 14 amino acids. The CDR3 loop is CASSPGQGEGKLFF. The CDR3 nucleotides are TGTGCCAGCAGTCCGGGACAGGGGGAAGGAAAACTGTTTTTT.

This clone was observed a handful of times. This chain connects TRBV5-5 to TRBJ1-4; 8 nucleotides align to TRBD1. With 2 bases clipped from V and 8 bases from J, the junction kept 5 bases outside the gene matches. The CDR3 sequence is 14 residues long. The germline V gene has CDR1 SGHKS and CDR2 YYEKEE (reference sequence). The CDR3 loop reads CASSFQGAHEKLFF. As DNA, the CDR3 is TGTGCCAGCAGCTTTCAGGGGGCGCACGAAAAACTGTTTTTT.

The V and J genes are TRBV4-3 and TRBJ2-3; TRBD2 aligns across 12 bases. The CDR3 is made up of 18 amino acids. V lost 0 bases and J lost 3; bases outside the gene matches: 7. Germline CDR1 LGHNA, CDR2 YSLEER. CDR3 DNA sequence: TGCGCCAGCAGCCAAGAGACTAGCGGGAGAGGGGGGACAGATACGCAGTATTTT. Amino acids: CASSQETSGRGGTDTQYF.

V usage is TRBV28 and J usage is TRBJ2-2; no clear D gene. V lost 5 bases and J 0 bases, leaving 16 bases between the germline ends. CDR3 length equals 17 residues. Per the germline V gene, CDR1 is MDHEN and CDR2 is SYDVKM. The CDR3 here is CASSRQVPKANTGELFF. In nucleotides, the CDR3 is TGTGCCAGCAGTCGCCAGGTACCAAAGGCGAACACCGGGGAGCTGTTTTTT.

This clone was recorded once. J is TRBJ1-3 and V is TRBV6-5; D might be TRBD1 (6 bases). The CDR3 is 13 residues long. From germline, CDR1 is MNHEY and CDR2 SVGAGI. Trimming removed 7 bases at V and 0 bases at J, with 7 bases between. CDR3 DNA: TGTGCCAGCAAGGACAGCTCTGGAAACACCATATATTTT. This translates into CASKDSSGNTIYF.

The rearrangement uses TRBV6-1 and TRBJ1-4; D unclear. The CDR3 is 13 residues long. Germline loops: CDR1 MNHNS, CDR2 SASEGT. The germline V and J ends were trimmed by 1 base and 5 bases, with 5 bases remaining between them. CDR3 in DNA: TGTGCCAGCAGTGAAGAGCGGAATGAAAAACTGTTTTTT. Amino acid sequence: CASSEERNEKLFF.

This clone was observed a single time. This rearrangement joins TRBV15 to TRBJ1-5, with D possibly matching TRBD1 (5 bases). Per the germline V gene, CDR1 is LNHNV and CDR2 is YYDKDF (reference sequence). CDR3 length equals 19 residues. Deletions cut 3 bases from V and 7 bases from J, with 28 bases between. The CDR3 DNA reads TGTGCCACCAGCAGGGGGCTTCAGGGTTCTCGGGCCGTTGGGCAGCCCCAGCATTTT. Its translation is CATSRGLQGSRAVGQPQHF.

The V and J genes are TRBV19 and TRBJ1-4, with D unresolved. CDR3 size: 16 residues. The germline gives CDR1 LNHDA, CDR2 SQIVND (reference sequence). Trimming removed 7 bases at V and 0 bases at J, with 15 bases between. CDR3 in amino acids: CASMIGSASTNEKLFF. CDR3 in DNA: TGTGCCAGTATGATCGGCAGCGCCTCAACTAATGAAAAACTGTTTTTT.

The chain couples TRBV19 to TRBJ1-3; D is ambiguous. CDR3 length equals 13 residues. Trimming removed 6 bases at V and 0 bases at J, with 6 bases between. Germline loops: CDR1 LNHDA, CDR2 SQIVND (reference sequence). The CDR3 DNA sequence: TGTGCCAGTAGCACGGGCTCTGGAAACACCATATATTTT. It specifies CASSTGSGNTIYF.

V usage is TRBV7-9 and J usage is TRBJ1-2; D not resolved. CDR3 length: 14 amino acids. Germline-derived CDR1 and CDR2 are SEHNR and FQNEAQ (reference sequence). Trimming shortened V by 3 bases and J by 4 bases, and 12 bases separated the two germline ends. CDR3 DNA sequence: TGTGCCAGCAGCTTCCTAACCCAGGCCTATGGCTACACCTTC. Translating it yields CASSFLTQAYGYTF.

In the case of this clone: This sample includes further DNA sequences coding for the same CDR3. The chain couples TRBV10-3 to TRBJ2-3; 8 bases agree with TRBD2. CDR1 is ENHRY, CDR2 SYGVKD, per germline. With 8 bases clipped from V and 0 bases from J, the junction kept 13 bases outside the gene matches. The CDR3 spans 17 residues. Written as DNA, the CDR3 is TGTGCCATCCGGGGGGGACCAACTCTGAAGAGCACAGATACGCAGTATTTT. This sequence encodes CAIRGGPTLKSTDTQYF.

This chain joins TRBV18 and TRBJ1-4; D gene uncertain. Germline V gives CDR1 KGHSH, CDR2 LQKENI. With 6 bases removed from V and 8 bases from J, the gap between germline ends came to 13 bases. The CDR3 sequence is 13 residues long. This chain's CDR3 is CASSERTGEKLFF. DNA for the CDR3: TGTGCCAGCTCTGAAAGAACGGGAGAAAAACTGTTTTTT.

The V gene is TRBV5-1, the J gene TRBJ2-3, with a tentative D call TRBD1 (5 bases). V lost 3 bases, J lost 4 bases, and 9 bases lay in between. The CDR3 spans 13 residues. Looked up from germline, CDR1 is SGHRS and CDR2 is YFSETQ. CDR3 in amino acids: CASSSLQADTQYF. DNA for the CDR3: TGCGCCAGCAGCTCCCTACAGGCAGATACGCAGTATTTT. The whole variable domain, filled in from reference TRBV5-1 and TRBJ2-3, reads KAGVTQTPRYLIKTRGQQVTLSCSPISGHRSVSWYQQTPGQGLQFLFEYFSETQRNKGNFPGRFSGRQFSNSRSEMNVSTLELGDSALYLCASSSLQADTQYFGPGTRLTVL.

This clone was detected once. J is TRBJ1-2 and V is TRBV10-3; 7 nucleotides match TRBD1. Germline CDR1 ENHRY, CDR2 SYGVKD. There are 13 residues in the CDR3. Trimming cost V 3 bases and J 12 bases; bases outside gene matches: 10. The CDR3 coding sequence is TGTGCCATCAGTGACCCTGGGACAGAACGAGACACCTTC. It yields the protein CAISDPGTERDTF.

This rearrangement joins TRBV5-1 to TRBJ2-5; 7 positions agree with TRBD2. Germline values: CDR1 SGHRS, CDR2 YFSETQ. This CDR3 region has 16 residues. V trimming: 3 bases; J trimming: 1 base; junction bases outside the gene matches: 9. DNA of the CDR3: TGCGCCAGCAGCTCTGCTAGCGGAGTGGGCCAAGAGACCCAGTACTTC. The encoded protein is CASSSASGVGQETQYF.

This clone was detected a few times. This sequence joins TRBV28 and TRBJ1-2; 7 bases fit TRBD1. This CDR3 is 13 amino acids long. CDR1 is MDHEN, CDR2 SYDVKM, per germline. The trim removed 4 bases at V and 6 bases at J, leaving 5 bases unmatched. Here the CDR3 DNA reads TGTGCCAGCAGTTCGGGACAGAGAAATGGCTACACCTTC. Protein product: CASSSGQRNGYTF.

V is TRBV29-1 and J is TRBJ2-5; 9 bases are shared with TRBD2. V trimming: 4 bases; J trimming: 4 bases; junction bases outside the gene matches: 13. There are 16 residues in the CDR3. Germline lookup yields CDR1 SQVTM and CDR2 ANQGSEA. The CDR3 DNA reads TGCAGCGTTGGTGGCATTAGCGGGAGTTGGGGAGAGACCCAGTACTTC. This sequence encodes CSVGGISGSWGETQYF.

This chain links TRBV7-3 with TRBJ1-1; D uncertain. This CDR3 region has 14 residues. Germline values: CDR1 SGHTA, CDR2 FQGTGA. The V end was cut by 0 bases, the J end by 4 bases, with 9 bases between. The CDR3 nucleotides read TGTGCCAGCAGCTTAACGGCGGAGAGCACTGAAGCTTTCTTT. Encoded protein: CASSLTAESTEAFF.

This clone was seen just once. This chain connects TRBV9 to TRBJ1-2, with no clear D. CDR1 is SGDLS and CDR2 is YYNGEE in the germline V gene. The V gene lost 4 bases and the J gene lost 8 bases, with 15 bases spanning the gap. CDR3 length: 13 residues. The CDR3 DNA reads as TGTGCCAGCAGCCCAGAGGTACGTCGCGGCTACACCTTC. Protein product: CASSPEVRRGYTF.

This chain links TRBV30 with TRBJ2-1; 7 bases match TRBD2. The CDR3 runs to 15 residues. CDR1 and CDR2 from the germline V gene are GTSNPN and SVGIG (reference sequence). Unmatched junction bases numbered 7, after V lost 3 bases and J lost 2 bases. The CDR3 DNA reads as TGTGCCTGGAGGCCTCTAGCGGAGCCCTACAATGAGCAGTTCTTC. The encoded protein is CAWRPLAEPYNEQFF. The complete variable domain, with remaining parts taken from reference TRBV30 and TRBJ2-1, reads SQTIHQWPATLVQPVGSPLSLECTVEGTSNPNLYWYRQAAGRGLQLLFYSVGIGQISSEVPQNLSASRPQDRQFILSSKKLLLSDSGFYLCAWRPLAEPYNEQFFGPGTRLTVL.

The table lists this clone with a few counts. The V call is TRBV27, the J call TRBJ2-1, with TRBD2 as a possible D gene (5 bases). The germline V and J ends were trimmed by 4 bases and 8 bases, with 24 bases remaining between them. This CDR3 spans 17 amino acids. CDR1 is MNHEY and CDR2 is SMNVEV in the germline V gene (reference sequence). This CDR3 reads CASSSITSLRGWDEQFF. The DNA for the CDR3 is TGTGCCAGCAGTTCCATTACTAGTTTACGGGGATGGGATGAGCAGTTCTTC.

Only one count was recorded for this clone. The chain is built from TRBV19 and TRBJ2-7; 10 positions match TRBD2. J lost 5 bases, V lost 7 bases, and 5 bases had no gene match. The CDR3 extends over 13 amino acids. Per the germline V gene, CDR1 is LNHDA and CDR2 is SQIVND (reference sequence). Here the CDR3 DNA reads TGTGCCAGTATGGAGCGGGAGGGTGACGAGCAGTACTTC. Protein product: CASMEREGDEQYF.